The table lists the clone carrying this T cell receptor beta chain with a few counts. The data were taken from a study of blood T cell repertoires in COVID-19. The overall study: The United States, Italy and Spain were the sources of the acute and convalescent COVID-19 samples. T cells, B-cell-depleted T cells, or PBMCs provided the cDNA or gDNA that served as material.

CDR1 and CDR2 from the germline V gene are LNHNV and YYDKDF (reference sequence). The CDR3 runs 16 residues. The ends lost 0 bases at V and 2 bases at J; junction bases unmatched: 4. Authors' analysis steps: Using reference gene primer amplification, nucleated cell counts were estimated. Here immunoSEQ multiplex PCR was the method, and the copy in TCRdb shows in-frame clones only, minus some. The V and J calls and clone size come from that table; D and trimming were worked out from the DNA. The profile shows tens of thousands of clones, over 80% of them singletons. The V and J genes are TRBV15 and TRBJ2-7; 10 bases are a match to TRBD2. The receptor comes from a human donor in a cohort sampled during active COVID-19. Sequencing was done on a sample of peripheral blood. The CDR3 here is CATSRETSGLTYEQYF. CDR3 sequence (DNA): TGTGCCACCAGCAGAGAGACTAGCGGGCTAACCTACGAGCAGTACTTC.